The 23 T cell receptor beta chains given below trace back to one sample, sequenced in a study of blood T cell repertoires in COVID-19. Method: immunoSEQ multiplex PCR; TCRdb's copy keeps in-frame clones and lacks some. The sample includes under 85,000 clones, approximately 83% of them seen just once. What was sequenced was peripheral blood. The source of these receptors is a man older than 75 with acute or convalescent COVID-19.

This chain joins TRBV2 and TRBJ1-2; TRBD1 matches at 7 bases. The germline CDR1 and CDR2 sequences are SNHLY and FYNNEI. CDR3 length equals 13 residues. V shed 5 bases and J 7 bases; nucleotides not matched to a gene: 7. CDR3 in amino acids: CASSSGQVSGYTF. CDR3 DNA sequence: TGTGCCAGCAGTTCCGGACAGGTTTCTGGCTACACCTTC.

This chain connects TRBV19 to TRBJ1-1, with D hard to call. This CDR3 spans 14 amino acids. V was clipped by 3 bases and J by 4 bases, with 12 bases between them. Germline loops: CDR1 LNHDA, CDR2 SQIVND (reference sequence). The DNA for the CDR3 is TGTGCCAGTAGTATCACGCGGTCGGGCACTGAAGCTTTCTTT. Its translation is CASSITRSGTEAFF.

This chain uses TRBV7-2 with TRBJ2-3, with 14 positions matching TRBD2. Trimming cost V 4 bases and J 0 bases; bases outside gene matches: 6. Per the germline V gene, CDR1 is SGHTA and CDR2 is FQGNSA. This CDR3 contains 18 residues. CDR3 nucleotide sequence: TGTGCCAGCAGCTCTCCGGGACTAGCGGGAGTGAGCACAGATACGCAGTATTTT. The encoded protein is CASSSPGLAGVSTDTQYF.

V and J are TRBV4-1 and TRBJ2-7, with 7 positions matching TRBD2. The germline CDR1 and CDR2 sequences are MGHRA and YSYEKL. This CDR3 has 15 residues. V lost 3 bases to trimming and J lost 2 bases; unmatched junction nucleotides: 7. The CDR3 here is CASSQGDYLTYEQYF. CDR3 sequence (DNA): TGCGCCAGCAGCCAGGGGGACTATCTGACCTACGAGCAGTACTTC.

The rearrangement uses TRBV18 and TRBJ2-6; 7 bases align to TRBD1. The germline CDR1 and CDR2 sequences are KGHSH and LQKENI. V shed 0 bases and J 1 base; nucleotides not matched to a gene: 0. CDR3 length: 16 amino acids. The chain's CDR3 is CASSPPDRSGANVLTF. The CDR3 nucleotides read TGTGCCAGCTCACCACCGGACAGGTCTGGGGCCAACGTCCTGACTTTC.

The chain carries TRBV6-5 and TRBJ2-7, with TRBD1 identical over 7 bases. Germline lookup yields CDR1 MNHEY and CDR2 SVGAGI. The CDR3 contains 14 residues. J gave up 4 bases and V 7 bases, and 10 bases lay outside the gene matches. CDR3 coding DNA: TGTGCCAGCAAGACAGGGCTCGTCGATTACGAGCAGTACTTC. Its protein is CASKTGLVDYEQYF.

This CDR3 reads CASSFLTGAAGNTIYF. CDR3 bases: TGTGCCAGCAGCTTTCTGACAGGGGCCGCAGGAAACACCATATATTTT. The V call is TRBV11-2, the J call TRBJ1-3; 8 positions agree with TRBD1. The junction had 8 bases not matched to a gene; V was cut back by 3 bases and J by 4 bases. This CDR3 comprises 16 residues. The germline gives CDR1 SGHAT, CDR2 FQNNGV. The whole variable domain, filled in from reference TRBV11-2 and TRBJ1-3, reads EAGVAQSPRYKIIEKRQSVAFWCNPISGHATLYWYQQILGQGPKLLIQFQNNGVVDDSQLPKDRFSAERLKGVDSTLKIQPAKLEDSAVYLCASSFLTGAAGNTIYFGEGSWLTVV.

The V and J genes are TRBV5-1 and TRBJ2-2; 9 nucleotides align to TRBD1. Per the germline V gene, CDR1 is SGHRS and CDR2 is YFSETQ. V lost 4 bases and J lost 5; bases outside the gene matches: 3. This CDR3 has 14 residues. The CDR3 bases are TGCGCCAGCAGCACCGGACAGGGGACCGGGGAGCTGTTTTTT. This encodes CASSTGQGTGELFF.

This chain joins TRBV4-3 and TRBJ2-1; a weak D match, TRBD2 (6 bases). V lost 4 bases, J lost 7 bases, and 23 bases lay in between. The V gene's germline CDR1 is LGHNA and CDR2 YSLEER. The CDR3 extends over 17 amino acids. The CDR3 sequence: CASSLARRALSGNEQFF. The CDR3 bases are TGCGCCAGCAGCCTAGCGAGGAGGGCCCTGTCTGGGAATGAGCAGTTCTTC.

This clone is a singleton in its sample. The rearrangement joins TRBV5-1 to TRBJ2-3; TRBD1 is a possible D gene (6 bases). The CDR3 is 13 amino acids. The V gene's germline CDR1 is SGHRS and CDR2 YFSETQ. V was shortened by 5 bases and J by 4 bases, with 11 bases between the two germline ends. The CDR3 protein is CASSQGHSDTQYF. The DNA for the CDR3 is TGCGCCAGCAGTCAGGGGCACTCAGATACGCAGTATTTT.

The rearrangement joins TRBV24-1 to TRBJ2-1; no clear D. This CDR3 comprises 13 residues. Germline V gene lookup returns CDR1 KGHDR and CDR2 SFDVKD. The V gene lost 3 bases and the J gene lost 1 base, with 3 bases spanning the gap. The CDR3 DNA sequence: TGTGCCACCAGTGATCCATCCTACAATGAGCAGTTCTTC. Protein: CATSDPSYNEQFF.

This chain joins TRBV29-1 and TRBJ1-1; 8 bases align to TRBD1. Germline V gene sequence: CDR1 SQVTM, CDR2 ANQGSEA. The CDR3 is 13 residues long. V trimming: 7 bases; J trimming: 2 bases; junction bases outside the gene matches: 6. The DNA of the CDR3 is TGCAGCGCTTACAGGGGGGGTAACACTGAAGCTTTCTTT. The encoded protein is CSAYRGGNTEAFF. The entire variable domain, with the rest obtained from reference TRBV29-1 and TRBJ1-1, is as follows: SAVISQKPSRDICQRGTSLTIQCQVDSQVTMMFWYRQQPGQSLTLIATANQGSEATYESGFVIDKFPISRPNLTFSTLTVSNMSPEDSSIYLCSAYRGGNTEAFFGQGTRLTVV.

The chain recombines TRBV30 with TRBJ1-5; D call uncertain. Trimming took off 1 base at V and 12 bases at J, with 13 bases between the two ends. Germline V gives CDR1 GTSNPN, CDR2 SVGIG (reference sequence). This CDR3 has 12 residues. The CDR3 reads CAWSAAGRLQHF. CDR3 in DNA: TGTGCCTGGAGTGCCGCCGGCAGGCTCCAGCATTTT.

The V and J genes are TRBV7-2 and TRBJ1-1, with 8 bases aligning to TRBD1. CDR1 is SGHTA and CDR2 is FQGNSA in the germline V gene. The CDR3 is 14 amino acids. The V segment lost 3 bases and the J segment 5 bases; nucleotides outside the gene matches: 5. The CDR3 sequence: CASSFGDRGTEAFF. The CDR3 bases are TGTGCCAGCAGCTTCGGCGACAGGGGAACTGAAGCTTTCTTT.

This chain joins TRBV10-3 and TRBJ2-1; 10 positions match TRBD1. Per germline, CDR1 ENHRY and CDR2 SYGVKD. The CDR3 has 19 residues. V lost 4 bases, J lost 6 bases, and 18 bases stayed unmatched. This CDR3 reads CAISAEGQGWSSQRNEQFF. The CDR3 bases are TGTGCCATCAGTGCTGAGGGACAGGGGTGGTCGTCCCAACGCAATGAGCAGTTCTTC.

The genes are TRBV5-1 and TRBJ2-7; D uncertain. V dropped 0 bases and J dropped 0 bases, with 7 bases sitting between them. The germline CDR1 and CDR2 sequences are SGHRS and YFSETQ. This CDR3 spans 14 amino acids. In DNA form, the CDR3 reads TGCGCCAGCAGCTTGGAAGCCTTCTCCTACGAGCAGTACTTC. It yields the protein CASSLEAFSYEQYF.

The rearrangement joins TRBV5-5 to TRBJ1-2; D is unresolved. The germline CDR1 and CDR2 sequences are SGHKS and YYEKEE (reference sequence). With 3 bases removed from V and 4 bases from J, the gap between germline ends came to 7 bases. This CDR3 comprises 12 residues. CDR3 in amino acids: CASSSGFYGYTF. The CDR3 DNA reads as TGTGCCAGCAGCTCCGGGTTCTATGGCTACACCTTC.

This chain joins TRBV5-6 and TRBJ2-7; 7 positions match TRBD1. The CDR3 contains 10 residues. The V segment lost 8 bases and the J segment 7 bases; nucleotides outside the gene matches: 3. In germline, CDR1 is SGHDT, CDR2 YYEEEE. This CDR3 reads CARTRGEQYF. CDR3 sequence (DNA): TGTGCCAGGACCAGGGGGGAGCAGTACTTC.

This chain joins TRBV7-9 and TRBJ2-7; possible D gene TRBD2, 5 bases. This CDR3 spans 13 amino acids. The V and J ends lost 3 bases and 6 bases respectively, with 12 bases between them. Germline CDR1 and CDR2: SEHNR and FQNEAQ (reference sequence). CDR3 region: CASSFGGRGEQYF. In DNA, the CDR3 is TGTGCCAGCAGCTTCGGCGGGCGCGGCGAGCAGTACTTC.

Written as DNA, the CDR3 is TGTGCCAGCAGCTCCCGTGATAGCGGGAGGTACGAGCAGTACTTC. It encodes CASSSRDSGRYEQYF. The rearrangement joins TRBV7-2 to TRBJ2-7, with 10 bases lining up with TRBD2. The CDR3 covers 15 residues. Germline loops: CDR1 SGHTA, CDR2 FQGNSA. Trimming removed 4 bases from V and 4 bases from J; junction bases left unmatched: 7.

The rearrangement joins TRBV2 to TRBJ1-1; D gene uncertain. Germline loops: CDR1 SNHLY, CDR2 FYNNEI. The CDR3 totals 12 residues. The germline V and J ends were trimmed by 7 bases and 3 bases, with 9 bases remaining between them. The CDR3 coding sequence is TGTGCCAGCAACCCCGAGTACACTGAAGCTTTCTTT. It yields the protein CASNPEYTEAFF.

V and J are TRBV5-4 and TRBJ2-1; TRBD1 is a possible D gene (6 bases). Trimming shortened V by 1 base and J by 6 bases, and 8 bases separated the two germline ends. CDR1 is SGHNT and CDR2 is YYREEE in the germline V gene (reference sequence). The CDR3 is 13 residues long. This CDR3 reads CASSLPQGNEQFF. CDR3 in DNA: TGTGCCAGCAGCTTGCCACAGGGCAATGAGCAGTTCTTC.

This chain connects TRBV7-2 to TRBJ1-2, with TRBD1 identical over 7 bases. CDR1 and CDR2 from the germline V gene are SGHTA and FQGNSA. The CDR3 totals 14 residues. With 5 bases clipped from V and 7 bases from J, the junction kept 10 bases outside the gene matches. The CDR3, as DNA: TGTGCCAGCAGCCCACTGACAGGGTTGGTTGGCTACACCTTC. Protein: CASSPLTGLVGYTF.